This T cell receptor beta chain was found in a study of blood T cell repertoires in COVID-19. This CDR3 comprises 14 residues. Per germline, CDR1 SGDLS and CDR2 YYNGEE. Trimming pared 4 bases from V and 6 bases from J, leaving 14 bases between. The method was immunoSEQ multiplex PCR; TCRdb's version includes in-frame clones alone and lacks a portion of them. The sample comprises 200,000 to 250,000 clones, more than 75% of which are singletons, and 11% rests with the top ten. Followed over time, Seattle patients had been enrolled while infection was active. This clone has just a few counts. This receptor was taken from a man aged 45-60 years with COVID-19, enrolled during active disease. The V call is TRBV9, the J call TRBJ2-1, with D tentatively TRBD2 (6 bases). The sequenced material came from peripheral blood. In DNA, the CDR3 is TGTGCCAGCAGCCCTCAGGGAGGAGTCAATGAGCAGTTCTTC. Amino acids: CASSPQGGVNEQFF.